Given below is one T cell receptor (beta chain) in context. The CDR3 sequence is 13 residues long. Trimming stripped 2 bases from V and 5 bases from J, with 8 bases between. From germline, CDR1 is MNHNY and CDR2 SVGAGI (reference sequence). This sample is drawn from a study of naive and memory T cell subsets. Two oligonucleotides, mixed equimolar, formed the beta constant-region primer covering TRBC1 and TRBC2. Ligated cDNA was amplified by four rounds of PCR with nested alpha and beta constant-region primers and SP2. Each CDR3 protein gets one entry after TCRdb re-called the UMI-ligation and nested PCR reads with MiXCR. The sample shows around 110,000 distinct CDR3 sequences, approximately 37% of them seen only once.

The sequence derives from a human donor in good health. V and J are TRBV6-6 and TRBJ2-3; D is uncertain. Sequencing used central memory CD4+ T cells from blood. This chain's CDR3 is CASSYGARDTQYF. CDR3 nucleotide sequence: TGTGCCAGCAGTTACGGCGCCAGAGATACGCAGTATTTT.